This T cell receptor (beta chain) is drawn from a study of Graves' ophthalmopathy and Graves' hyperthyroidism. For the study at large: Peripheral blood (taken before any treatment) was collected at initial diagnosis.

V lost 2 bases and J lost 1, with 12 bases in between. Germline V gene lookup returns CDR1 SGDLS and CDR2 YYNGEE. This CDR3 is built from 15 residues. Researchers took RNA transcripts and amplified TCR beta CDR3 regions from them. RT-PCR in the first round used HTBI primers; a second-round multiplex PCR followed. From the multiplex PCR reads, TCRdb called clonotypes with MiXCR, one entry per CDR3 protein. The sample gives hundreds of thousands of distinct CDR3 sequences, more than 40% of which show up once; more than 2.5% is in the top ten. The chain uses TRBV9 and TRBJ2-5; no clear D. The TCR originated in an adult man with Graves' ophthalmopathy. Sequencing was done on a sample of peripheral blood. CDR3 sequence reads: CASSVQAGLQETQYF. CDR3 DNA sequence: TGTGCCAGCAGCGTGCAAGCCGGCCTCCAAGAGACCCAGTACTTC.